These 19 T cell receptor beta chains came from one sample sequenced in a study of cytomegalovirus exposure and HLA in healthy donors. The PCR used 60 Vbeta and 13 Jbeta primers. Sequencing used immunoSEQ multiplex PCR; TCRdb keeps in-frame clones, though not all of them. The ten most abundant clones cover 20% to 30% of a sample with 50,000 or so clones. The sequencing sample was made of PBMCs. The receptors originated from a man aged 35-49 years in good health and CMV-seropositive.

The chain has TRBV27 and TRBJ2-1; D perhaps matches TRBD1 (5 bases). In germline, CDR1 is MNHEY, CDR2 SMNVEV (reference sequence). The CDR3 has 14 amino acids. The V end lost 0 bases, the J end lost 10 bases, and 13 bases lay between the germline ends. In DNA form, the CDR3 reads TGTGCCAGCAGTTTATCGAGAGTGCAGGGCGAGCAGTTCTTC. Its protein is CASSLSRVQGEQFF.

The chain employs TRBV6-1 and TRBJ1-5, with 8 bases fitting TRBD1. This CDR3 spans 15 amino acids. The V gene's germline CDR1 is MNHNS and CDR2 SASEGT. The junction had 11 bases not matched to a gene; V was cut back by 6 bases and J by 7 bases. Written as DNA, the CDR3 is TGTGCCAGCAGCCCTGAACAGGGGGGCGGCCAGCCCCAGCATTTT. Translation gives CASSPEQGGGQPQHF.

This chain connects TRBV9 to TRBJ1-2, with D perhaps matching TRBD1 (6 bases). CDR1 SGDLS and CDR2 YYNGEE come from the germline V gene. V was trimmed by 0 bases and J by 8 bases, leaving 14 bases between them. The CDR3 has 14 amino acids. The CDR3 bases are TGTGCCAGCAGCGTAGCTGGGCCAGGGGCCGGCTACACCTTC. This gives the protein CASSVAGPGAGYTF.

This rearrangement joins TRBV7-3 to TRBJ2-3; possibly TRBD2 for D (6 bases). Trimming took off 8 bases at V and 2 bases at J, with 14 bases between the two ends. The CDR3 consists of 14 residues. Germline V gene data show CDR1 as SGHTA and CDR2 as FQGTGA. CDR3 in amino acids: CASQSGSTTDTQYF. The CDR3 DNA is TGTGCCAGCCAGAGCGGGTCAACCACAGATACGCAGTATTTT.

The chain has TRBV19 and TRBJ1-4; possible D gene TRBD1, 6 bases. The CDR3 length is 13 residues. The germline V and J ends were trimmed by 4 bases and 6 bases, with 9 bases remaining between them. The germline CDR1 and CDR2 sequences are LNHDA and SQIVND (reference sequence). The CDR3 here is CASSRGQDEKLFF. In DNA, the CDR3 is TGTGCCAGTAGTAGGGGGCAGGATGAAAAACTGTTTTTT.

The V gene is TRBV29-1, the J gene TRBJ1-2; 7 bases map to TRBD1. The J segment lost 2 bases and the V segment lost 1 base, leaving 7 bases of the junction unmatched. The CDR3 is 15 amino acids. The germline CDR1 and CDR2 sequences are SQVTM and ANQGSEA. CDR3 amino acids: CSVEGAGGRNYGYTF. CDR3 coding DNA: TGCAGCGTTGAAGGAGCAGGGGGTCGCAACTATGGCTACACCTTC. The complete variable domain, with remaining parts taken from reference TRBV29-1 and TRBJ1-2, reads SAVISQKPSRDICQRGTSLTIQCQVDSQVTMMFWYRQQPGQSLTLIATANQGSEATYESGFVIDKFPISRPNLTFSTLTVSNMSPEDSSIYLCSVEGAGGRNYGYTFGSGTRLTVV.

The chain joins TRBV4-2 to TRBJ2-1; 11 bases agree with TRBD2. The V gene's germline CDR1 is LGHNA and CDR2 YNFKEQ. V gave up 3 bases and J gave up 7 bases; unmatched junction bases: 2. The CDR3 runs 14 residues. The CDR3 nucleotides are TGTGCCAGCAGCCAGGGACTAGCGGAGAATGAGCAGTTCTTC. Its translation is CASSQGLAENEQFF.

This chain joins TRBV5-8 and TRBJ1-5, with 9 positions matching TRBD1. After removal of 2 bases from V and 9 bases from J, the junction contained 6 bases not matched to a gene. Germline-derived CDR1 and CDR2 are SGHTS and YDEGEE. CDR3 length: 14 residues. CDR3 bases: TGTGCCAGCAGCTTACAGGGGGCCCAAGGGCCCCAGCATTTT. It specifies CASSLQGAQGPQHF.

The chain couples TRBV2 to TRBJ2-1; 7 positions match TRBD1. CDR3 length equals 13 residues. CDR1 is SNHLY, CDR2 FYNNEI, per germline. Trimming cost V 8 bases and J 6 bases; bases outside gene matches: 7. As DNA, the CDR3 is TGTGCCAGCGACAGGGTCCTTCGCAATGAGCAGTTCTTC. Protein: CASDRVLRNEQFF.

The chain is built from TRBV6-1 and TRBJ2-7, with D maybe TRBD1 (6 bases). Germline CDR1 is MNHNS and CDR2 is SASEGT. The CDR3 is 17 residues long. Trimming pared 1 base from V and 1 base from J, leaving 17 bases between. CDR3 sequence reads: CASSEDRSDRESYEQYF. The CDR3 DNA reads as TGTGCCAGCAGTGAAGATCGATCGGACAGAGAATCCTACGAGCAGTACTTC.

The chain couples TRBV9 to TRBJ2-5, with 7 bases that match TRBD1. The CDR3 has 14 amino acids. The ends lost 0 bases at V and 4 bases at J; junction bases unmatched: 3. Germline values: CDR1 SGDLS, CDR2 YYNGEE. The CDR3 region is CASSVAYRGETQYF. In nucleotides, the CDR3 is TGTGCCAGCAGCGTAGCCTACAGGGGAGAGACCCAGTACTTC.

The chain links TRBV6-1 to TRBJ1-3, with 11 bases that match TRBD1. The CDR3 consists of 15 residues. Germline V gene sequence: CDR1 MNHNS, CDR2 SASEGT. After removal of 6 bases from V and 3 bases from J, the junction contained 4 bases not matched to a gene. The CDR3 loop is CASRAGTGGGNTIYF. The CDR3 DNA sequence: TGTGCCAGCAGGGCCGGGACAGGGGGTGGAAACACCATATATTTT.

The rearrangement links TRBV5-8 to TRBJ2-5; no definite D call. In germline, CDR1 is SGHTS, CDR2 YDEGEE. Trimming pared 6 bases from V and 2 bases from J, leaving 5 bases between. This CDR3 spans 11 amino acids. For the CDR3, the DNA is TGTGCCAGCACCCTGCAAGAGACCCAGTACTTC. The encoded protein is CASTLQETQYF.

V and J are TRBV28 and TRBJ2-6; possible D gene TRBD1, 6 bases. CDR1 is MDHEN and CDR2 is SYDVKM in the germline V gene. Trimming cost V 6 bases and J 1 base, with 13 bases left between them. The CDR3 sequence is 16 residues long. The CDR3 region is CASRRTASSGANVLTF. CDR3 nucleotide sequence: TGTGCCAGCAGAAGGACAGCCAGTTCTGGGGCCAACGTCCTGACTTTC.

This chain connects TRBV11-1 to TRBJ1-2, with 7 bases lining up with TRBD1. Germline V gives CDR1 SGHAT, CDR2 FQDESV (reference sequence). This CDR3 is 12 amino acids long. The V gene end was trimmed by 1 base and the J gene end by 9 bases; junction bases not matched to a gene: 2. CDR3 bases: TGTGCCAGCAGCTTAGGACAGGGACGCTACACCTTC. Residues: CASSLGQGRYTF.

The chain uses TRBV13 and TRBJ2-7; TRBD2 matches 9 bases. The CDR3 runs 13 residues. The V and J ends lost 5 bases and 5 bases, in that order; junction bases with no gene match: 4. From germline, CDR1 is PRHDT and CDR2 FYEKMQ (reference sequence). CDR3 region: CASSRGRANEQYF. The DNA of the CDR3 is TGTGCCAGCAGCCGCGGGAGGGCCAACGAGCAGTACTTC.

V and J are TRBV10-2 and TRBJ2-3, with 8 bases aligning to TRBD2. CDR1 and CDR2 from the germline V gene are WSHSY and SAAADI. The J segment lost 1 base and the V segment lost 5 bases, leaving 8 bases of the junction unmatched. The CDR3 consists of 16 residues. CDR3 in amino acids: CASSLFSGGGTDTQYF. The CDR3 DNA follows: TGCGCCAGCAGTTTATTCTCGGGGGGGGGCACAGATACGCAGTATTTT.

CDR3 bases: TGCGCCAGCAGCTTAACAGGTCCCATCGCCTACGAGCAGTACTTC. As protein: CASSLTGPIAYEQYF. The chain recombines TRBV4-3 with TRBJ2-7; tentative D call: TRBD1 (5 bases). The V end lost 5 bases, the J end lost 2 bases, and 16 bases lay between the germline ends. CDR3 length: 15 amino acids. CDR1 and CDR2 from the germline V gene are LGHNA and YSLEER.

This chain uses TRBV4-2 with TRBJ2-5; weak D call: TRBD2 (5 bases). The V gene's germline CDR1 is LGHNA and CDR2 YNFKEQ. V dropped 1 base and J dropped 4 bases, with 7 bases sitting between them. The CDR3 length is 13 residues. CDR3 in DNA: TGTGCCAGCAGCCAAGGACTAAGAGAGACCCAGTACTTC. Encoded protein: CASSQGLRETQYF.